Ten or more counts support the clone carrying this T cell receptor (beta chain). Its matching antigen is unknown. An equimolar mix of two oligonucleotides served as the beta constant-region primer for TRBC1 and TRBC2. Ligated cDNA was amplified by four rounds of PCR with nested alpha and beta constant-region primers and SP2. Each CDR3 protein gets one entry after TCRdb re-called the UMI-ligation and nested PCR reads with MiXCR. Here the sample spans around 160,000 distinct CDR3 sequences, under 25% being singletons. This sample stems from a study of naive and memory T cell subsets. Regarding the study as a whole: Especially in CD8 cells, naive repertoires contained a few larger clonotypes, possibly CD45RA-re-expressing memory cells.

From the second PCR step, alpha and beta chains were amplified apart. This receptor was obtained from a human donor in good health. Sequenced material: naive CD4+ T cells from blood.

CDR3 in amino acids: CSVEDPPSTGAFF. The DNA for the CDR3 is TGCAGCGTTGAAGATCCTCCCTCCACGGGCGCTTTCTTT. The J gene is TRBJ1-1, the V gene TRBV29-1; no clear D gene. This CDR3 has 13 residues. Germline loops: CDR1 SQVTM, CDR2 ANQGSEA. V was clipped by 0 bases and J by 11 bases, with 16 bases between them.